Each of the 4 T cell receptor beta chains below was sequenced from the same sample in a study of memory CD4+ T cells and cytomegalovirus serostatus. TCRdb's copy holds only in-frame clones and misses some; the assay was immunoSEQ multiplex PCR. Of roughly 49,000 clones detected, 78% appear once; the ten largest clones hold about 0.8%. The sort gate was single viable CD3+CD4+CD8-CD45RO+ cells for memory CD4+ T cells. The source material was memory CD4+ T cells from blood. The receptors originated from an adult in good health and CMV-seronegative.

The chain recombines TRBV5-6 with TRBJ1-2; D might be TRBD1 (5 bases). CDR3 length: 16 amino acids. Trimming took 4 bases from V and 0 from J, leaving 16 bases between them. Germline V gene lookup returns CDR1 SGHDT and CDR2 YYEEEE. The DNA of the CDR3 is TGTGCCAGCAGCCCGGGGCACGGGGCCCCTAACTATGGCTACACCTTC. This gives the protein CASSPGHGAPNYGYTF. The entire variable domain, with the rest obtained from reference TRBV5-6 and TRBJ1-2, is as follows: DAGVTQSPTHLIKTRGQQVTLRCSPKSGHDTVSWYQQALGQGPQFIFQYYEEEERQRGNFPDRFSGHQFPNYSSELNVNALLLGDSALYLCASSPGHGAPNYGYTFGSGTRLTVV.

Here the CDR3 DNA reads TGCGCCAGCAGCCAAGAGACGCCTCGGGGGGAAAAACTGTTTTTT. Its protein is CASSQETPRGEKLFF. This chain connects TRBV4-1 to TRBJ1-4; D possibly corresponds to TRBD1 (5 bases). This CDR3 is 15 amino acids long. In germline, CDR1 is MGHRA, CDR2 YSYEKL. V lost 0 bases to trimming and J lost 8 bases, with 13 bases between them.

The chain combines TRBV6-1 with TRBJ2-3, with TRBD2 as a possible D gene (5 bases). Germline CDR1 reads MNHNS; CDR2 reads SASEGT. The length of the CDR3 is 15 residues. V was clipped by 4 bases and J by 7 bases, with 18 bases between them. Here the CDR3 DNA reads TGTGCCAGCAGTGGATCACTAGAAGATAGATATACGCAGTATTTT. This encodes CASSGSLEDRYTQYF.

This clone was seen a single time. The CDR3 region is CASSLQQGSKEQYF. The CDR3, as DNA: TGTGCCAGCAGCCTACAACAGGGATCGAAAGAGCAGTACTTC. The rearrangement uses TRBV7-9 and TRBJ2-7; tentative D call: TRBD1 (6 bases). Germline V CDR1 and CDR2: SEHNR, FQNEAQ (reference sequence). The germline V and J ends were trimmed by 5 bases and 7 bases, with 18 bases remaining between them. This CDR3 region has 14 residues.